These 9 T cell receptor beta chains originate from one sample sequenced in a study of shared clonotypes between healthy human individuals. Only in-frame clones appear in the TCRdb table, and some are missing; sequencing was by immunoSEQ multiplex PCR. The sample lists about 2.4 million clones; just over 90% were seen once. Material: naive CD4+ T cells sorted from blood. Subset specified: CD45RA+ positively selected. These receptors were taken from a man aged 18-30 years in good health.

The gene calls are TRBV19 and TRBJ2-7; D may be TRBD1 (5 bases). This CDR3 region has 13 residues. Germline V gene sequence: CDR1 LNHDA, CDR2 SQIVND (reference sequence). V dropped 6 bases and J dropped 1 base, with 10 bases sitting between them. In DNA, the CDR3 is TGTGCCAGTAGGAACCAGGGTTCCTACGAGCAGTACTTC. It specifies CASRNQGSYEQYF.

A note on this clone: Compared with germline, one end of the junction differs, possibly owing to a read error. The V and J genes are TRBV7-7 and TRBJ2-3, with 10 bases aligning to TRBD2. CDR1 SSHAT and CDR2 FNYEAQ come from the germline V gene (reference sequence). CDR3 length: 15 amino acids. For the CDR3, the DNA is TGTGCTAGCAGCAGAGGACTAGCGGCCACAGATACGCAGTATTTT. Translated: CASSRGLAATDTQYF.

This clone showed up just once. The chain recombines TRBV9 with TRBJ2-3; D is undetermined. Germline CDR1 SGDLS, CDR2 YYNGEE. Trimming shortened V by 3 bases and J by 3 bases, and 11 bases separated the two germline ends. CDR3 length: 14 residues. CDR3 amino acids: CASSEGLLTDTQYF. For the CDR3, the DNA is TGTGCCAGCAGCGAGGGTCTTTTAACAGATACGCAGTATTTT.

V gene TRBV11-2 combines with J gene TRBJ1-1, with D possibly matching TRBD1 (5 bases). The CDR3 extends over 15 amino acids. V was trimmed by 3 bases and J by 0 bases, leaving 11 bases between them. In germline, CDR1 is SGHAT, CDR2 FQNNGV. CDR3 DNA sequence: TGTGCCAGCAGCTTGGACACAAACATGAACACTGAAGCTTTCTTT. Its translation is CASSLDTNMNTEAFF.

V is TRBV2 and J is TRBJ1-2, with D perhaps matching TRBD1 (6 bases). The germline V gene has CDR1 SNHLY and CDR2 FYNNEI. The CDR3 loop spans 15 amino acids. V dropped 3 bases and J dropped 0 bases, with 11 bases sitting between them. The chain's CDR3 is CASSDRGRANYGYTF. The CDR3 region has the DNA TGTGCCAGCAGTGACCGGGGGCGAGCTAACTATGGCTACACCTTC. Using reference TRBV2 and TRBJ1-2 for the parts outside the CDR3, the full variable domain is EPEVTQTPSHQVTQMGQEVILRCVPISNHLYFYWYRQILGQKVEFLVSFYNNEISEKSEIFDDQFSVERPDGSNFTLKIRSTKLEDSAMYFCASSDRGRANYGYTFGSGTRLTVV.

A remark on this clone: At the DNA level, this CDR3 is encoded by other sequences in the same sample as well. The rearrangement joins TRBV27 to TRBJ1-1, with D possibly matching TRBD1 (6 bases). The germline V and J ends were trimmed by 3 bases and 10 bases, with 9 bases remaining between them. There are 11 residues in the CDR3. Germline loops: CDR1 MNHEY, CDR2 SMNVEV (reference sequence). Here the CDR3 DNA reads TGTGCCAGCAGTTTGGGGGGCAGAGCTTTCTTT. Its translation is CASSLGGRAFF.

This clone was counted between two and nine times. The J gene is TRBJ1-4, the V gene TRBV5-1, with unresolved D. V shed 3 bases and J shed 8 bases, with 17 bases lying between them. Germline V gene data show CDR1 as SGHRS and CDR2 as YFSETQ. This CDR3 has 15 residues. CDR3 protein: CASSSIGMVVEKLFF. As DNA, the CDR3 is TGCGCCAGCAGCTCGATCGGGATGGTGGTAGAAAAACTGTTTTTT.

The rearrangement joins TRBV10-3 to TRBJ2-7; 11 positions match TRBD1. The CDR3 has 13 residues. V dropped 11 bases and J dropped 5; count of bases not matched to a gene: 8. The germline V gene has CDR1 ENHRY and CDR2 SYGVKD. The CDR3 DNA is TGTGCCTCGACCGGGACAGGGGGTGACGAGCAGTACTTC. This gives the protein CASTGTGGDEQYF.

This chain joins TRBV2 and TRBJ1-1, with D possibly matching TRBD1 (6 bases). Germline-derived CDR1 and CDR2 are SNHLY and FYNNEI. The V end lost 7 bases, the J end lost 0 bases, and 12 bases lay between the germline ends. This CDR3 spans 14 amino acids. This CDR3 is CASTRGGMNTEAFF. CDR3 bases: TGTGCCAGCACCCGAGGGGGGATGAACACTGAAGCTTTCTTT.